The 30 T cell receptor beta chains reported below all come from one sample, sequenced in a study of Tregs in tolerant kidney transplant recipients. Produced via immunoSEQ multiplex PCR; TCRdb's table is partial and in-frame only. The sample holds fewer than 55,000 clones. Sample: CD4+ T cells from blood, taken before the transplant. Receptors originate from a human donor who received a combined kidney and bone marrow transplant.

The sequenced part of the CDR3 DNA is TGTGCCAGTAGGTCACTTGGATGGACTAGCGGGGCCTTGATGACCAAAAACATT. Residues: CASRSLGWTSGALMTKNI. The CDR3 in full is CASRSLGWTSGALMTKNIQYF. The V gene is TRBV19, the J gene TRBJ2-4, with TRBD2 matching 12 bases. Coverage ceases 3 residues before the CDR3 finishes, and the germline J gene fills in the end. Germline CDR1 is LNHDA and CDR2 is SQIVND (reference sequence). The V and J ends lost 6 bases and 2 bases, in that order; junction bases with no gene match: 20. CDR3 length: 21 amino acids.

In the case of this clone: The read finishes 3 residues shy of the CDR3 end, and the germline J gene is used to complete it. The chain links TRBV2 to TRBJ2-7; 10 bases map to TRBD1. The germline V gene encodes CDR1 SNHLY and CDR2 FYNNEI. The CDR3 has 13 amino acids. V was pared by 8 bases and J by 5 bases, with 6 bases of the junction left unmatched. This CDR3 is CASGGTGADEQYF. The sequenced CDR3 bases are TGTGCCAGCGGCGGGACAGGGGCCGACGAG.

Worth noting for this clone: Sequencing ends 3 residues short of the CDR3 end; the germline J gene provides the rest. The chain has TRBV7-9 and TRBJ2-3, with TRBD1 matching 10 bases. The CDR3 is made up of 14 amino acids. With 5 bases clipped from V and 4 bases from J, the junction kept 3 bases outside the gene matches. Germline CDR1 SEHNR, CDR2 FQNEAQ (reference sequence). Here the CDR3 reads CASSAGQGADTQYF. Incomplete CDR3 DNA: TGTGCCAGCAGCGCTGGACAGGGGGCAGATACG.

With regard to this clone: The read comes to an end 3 residues before the CDR3 does, leaving the germline J gene to fill in the end. The gene calls are TRBV11-2 and TRBJ2-5; D call uncertain. Trimming took 2 bases from V and 5 from J, leaving 6 bases between them. The CDR3 has 12 residues. Per germline, CDR1 SGHAT and CDR2 FQNNGV. CDR3 bases read: TGTGCCAGCAGCTTATCAAGGGAGACC. This gives the protein CASSLSRET. The full CDR3 reads CASSLSRETQYF.

Concerning this clone itself: The CDR3 end falls 3 residues outside the read, so it is completed with the germline J gene. V and J are TRBV18 and TRBJ1-1, with D possibly being TRBD1 (6 bases). V was shortened by 2 bases and J by 4 bases, with 11 bases between the two germline ends. Germline V gene data show CDR1 as KGHSH and CDR2 as LQKENI. The CDR3 totals 14 residues. The sequenced part of the CDR3 DNA is TGTGCCAGCTCACCAGATCGGACAGCCACTGAA. Translating it yields CASSPDRTATE. The whole CDR3 is CASSPDRTATEAFF.

With respect to this clone: The DNA ends 3 residues before the CDR3 does, and the rest of the CDR3 is filled in from the germline J gene. The chain is built from TRBV6-1 and TRBJ2-5, with TRBD1 as a possible D gene (5 bases). The V end lost 1 base, the J end lost 6 bases, and 12 bases lay between the germline ends. This CDR3 spans 14 amino acids. From germline, CDR1 is MNHNS and CDR2 SASEGT. The sequenced CDR3 bases are TGTGCCAGCAGTGAAGGGCAGGGCAGGCAGACC. It translates to CASSEGQGRQT. The whole CDR3 is CASSEGQGRQTQYF.

Points on this clone: The read comes to an end 3 residues before the CDR3 does, leaving the germline J gene to fill in the end. The rearrangement links TRBV7-9 to TRBJ2-1; D is possibly TRBD1 (6 bases). This CDR3 contains 15 residues. Trimming took 3 bases from V and 0 from J, leaving 9 bases between them. Germline lookup yields CDR1 SEHNR and CDR2 FQNEAQ (reference sequence). CDR3 loop: CASSFGQISYNEQFF. Partial CDR3 DNA: TGTGCCAGCAGCTTCGGACAGATCTCCTACAATGAG.

For this clone: Sequencing ends 3 residues short of the CDR3 end; the germline J gene provides the rest. The chain combines TRBV2 with TRBJ1-1; D is undetermined. Germline lookup yields CDR1 SNHLY and CDR2 FYNNEI. Trimming shortened V by 5 bases and J by 3 bases, and 10 bases separated the two germline ends. The CDR3 is made up of 13 amino acids. Incomplete CDR3 DNA: TGTGCCAGCAGTTCTGACACGCACACTGAA. Translation gives CASSSDTHTE. The entire CDR3 reads CASSSDTHTEAFF.

As regards this clone: With the read ending 3 residues before the CDR3 end, the germline J gene is used to fill in that end. This chain connects TRBV2 to TRBJ2-3; D is unclear. Germline CDR1 reads SNHLY; CDR2 reads FYNNEI. V was shortened by 7 bases and J by 4 bases, with 9 bases between the two germline ends. There are 12 residues in the CDR3. CDR3 bases read: TGTGCCAGCAAGAGCGCGTCAGATACG. Protein product: CASKSASDT. The whole CDR3 protein reads CASKSASDTQYF.

Points on this clone: Sequencing ends 3 residues short of the CDR3 end; the germline J gene provides the rest. The chain employs TRBV5-1 and TRBJ1-3; 9 bases map to TRBD1. Germline assignment: CDR1 SGHRS and CDR2 YFSETQ. The V and J ends lost 4 bases and 4 bases, in that order; junction bases with no gene match: 12. The CDR3 covers 17 residues. CDR3 sequence: CASSPDRGTSLGNTIYF. The DNA read from the CDR3 is TGCGCCAGCAGCCCGGACAGGGGTACAAGTCTCGGAAACACC.

With regard to this clone: Read data end 3 residues before the CDR3 end; the end is taken from the germline J gene. The chain has TRBV7-2 and TRBJ2-5, with 12 positions matching TRBD2. With 5 bases clipped from V and 7 bases from J, the junction kept 5 bases outside the gene matches. Germline CDR1 and CDR2: SGHTA and FQGNSA. The CDR3 consists of 14 residues. The CDR3 sequence is CASSTSGRLGTQYF. The covered CDR3 bases are TGTGCCAGCAGCACTAGCGGGAGGCTAGGGACC.

Regarding this clone: The read terminates 3 residues before the CDR3 end, so the remaining end is supplied by the germline J gene. The chain uses TRBV16 and TRBJ2-2, with D maybe TRBD2 (5 bases). Germline V gene sequence: CDR1 KGHSY, CDR2 FQNENV. Trimming removed 1 base from V and 9 bases from J, with 21 bases in between. This CDR3 spans 17 amino acids. The sequenced part of the CDR3 DNA is TGTGCCAGCAGCCAATTAGGAGCGGCAGTTGTTAACCGGGAG. This encodes CASSQLGAAVVNRE. The entire CDR3 is CASSQLGAAVVNRELFF.

Note on this clone: From the germline J gene comes the end of the CDR3, since the read stops 3 residues before it. The chain combines TRBV11-3 with TRBJ2-2; D unclear. The V end lost 5 bases, the J end lost 5 bases, and 3 bases lay between the germline ends. The length of the CDR3 is 11 residues. Germline loops: CDR1 SGHNT, CDR2 YENEEA. The CDR3 sequence: CASSRTGELFF. Incomplete CDR3 DNA: TGTGCCAGCAGCCGTACCGGGGAG.

A note on this clone: The read terminates 3 residues before the CDR3 end, so the remaining end is supplied by the germline J gene. The V call is TRBV11-2, the J call TRBJ2-5; TRBD2 aligns across 7 bases. CDR1 and CDR2 (germline): SGHAT, FQNNGV. With V trimmed by 5 bases and J by 4 bases, 4 bases remained unmatched. The length of the CDR3 is 13 residues. The DNA read from the CDR3 is TGTGCCAGCAGCCCACGGACTAGAGAGACC. This gives the protein CASSPRTRET. The full-length CDR3 reads as CASSPRTRETQYF.

For this clone: The read comes to an end 3 residues before the CDR3 does, leaving the germline J gene to fill in the end. The chain has TRBV5-5 and TRBJ1-5; 7 bases map to TRBD1. Germline assignment: CDR1 SGHKS and CDR2 YYEKEE (reference sequence). V lost 2 bases, J lost 5 bases, and 1 base stayed unmatched. The CDR3 length is 13 residues. The sequenced CDR3 bases are TGTGCCAGCAGCTTTGACAGGGATCAGCCC. It translates to CASSFDRDQP. The full-length CDR3 reads as CASSFDRDQPQHF.

CDR3 DNA, as far as it was read: TGTGCCAGCAGTGAACGGGGACAGGGTGCCTCTGGA. The encoded protein is CASSERGQGASG. The whole CDR3 reads CASSERGQGASGAFF. This chain connects TRBV6-1 to TRBJ1-1, with 9 bases lining up with TRBD1. Coverage ceases 3 residues before the CDR3 finishes, and the germline J gene fills in the end. Germline CDR1 is MNHNS and CDR2 is SASEGT. This CDR3 comprises 15 residues.

In regard to this clone: The read halts 3 residues ahead of the CDR3 end, with the missing end drawn from the germline J gene. The rearrangement uses TRBV7-6 and TRBJ2-5; 16 bases are a match to TRBD2. V was clipped by 7 bases and J by 4 bases; unmatched bases: 6. The CDR3 is 16 amino acids. Germline values: CDR1 SGHVS, CDR2 FNYEAQ. The CDR3 bases that were read are TGTGCCAGCACCGGGACTAGCGGGGGGGCAGGAGAGACC. Encoded protein: CASTGTSGGAGET. The full-length CDR3 reads as CASTGTSGGAGETQYF.

Notes on this clone: From the germline J gene comes the end of the CDR3, since the read stops 3 residues before it. The V and J genes are TRBV6-2 or TRBV6-3 and TRBJ2-7, with 8 positions matching TRBD1. J gave up 0 bases and V 1 base, and 5 bases lay outside the gene matches. The CDR3 covers 16 residues. CDR1 is MNHEY and CDR2 is SVGEGT in the germline V gene. The DNA read from the CDR3 is TGTGCCAGCAGTTACTGGAGGACAGGGAACTCCTACGAG. It is translated as CASSYWRTGNSYE. The entire CDR3 sequence reads CASSYWRTGNSYEQYF.

Points on this clone: The read ends 3 residues shy of where the CDR3 ends; the end is completed using the germline J gene. The genes are TRBV11-2 and TRBJ2-5, with 7 bases aligning to TRBD2. After removal of 6 bases from V and 5 bases from J, the junction contained 9 bases not matched to a gene. Germline CDR1 and CDR2: SGHAT and FQNNGV. The CDR3 runs to 14 residues. The CDR3 is CASSPGGSGETQYF. CDR3 bases read: TGTGCCAGCAGTCCCGGGGGGTCCGGGGAGACC.

On this clone itself: From the germline J gene comes the end of the CDR3, since the read stops 3 residues before it. The V call is TRBV5-1, the J call TRBJ2-5; no definite D call. The CDR3 runs to 12 residues. CDR1 is SGHRS, CDR2 YFSETQ, per germline. V lost 0 bases, J lost 7 bases, and 7 bases lay in between. CDR3 DNA (partial): TGCGCCAGCAGCTTGGACGAGGTGACC. This codes for CASSLDEVT. The whole CDR3 sequence is CASSLDEVTQYF. Supplemented by reference TRBV5-1 and TRBJ2-5, the full variable domain reads KAGVTQTPRYLIKTRGQQVTLSCSPISGHRSVSWYQQTPGQGLQFLFEYFSETQRNKGNFPGRFSGRQFSNSRSEMNVSTLELGDSALYLCASSLDEVTQYFGPGTRLLVL.

Concerning this clone: The read ends 3 residues before the CDR3 terminus; that terminus is restored from the germline J gene. This chain links TRBV6-2 or TRBV6-3 with TRBJ2-3; tentatively, D is TRBD1 (7 bases). Germline V gene sequence: CDR1 MNHEY, CDR2 SVGEGT. The CDR3 totals 15 residues. The part of the CDR3 DNA that was read is TGTGCCAGCAGTTACCGTGGAGGGGGCTACAAACCG. Encoded protein: CASSYRGGGYKP. The entire CDR3 protein is CASSYRGGGYKPQYF.

With regard to this clone: The CDR3 goes on 3 residues after the read ends, and that part is filled in from the germline J gene. This chain links TRBV19 with TRBJ1-2; TRBD1 matches 7 bases. From germline, CDR1 is LNHDA and CDR2 SQIVND (reference sequence). The CDR3 runs to 11 residues. CDR3 amino acids: CASNTGGQYTF. The covered CDR3 bases are TGTGCCAGTAACACTGGGGGACAG.

As regards this clone: The CDR3 end lies 3 residues beyond the end of the read and is filled in from the germline J gene. The chain combines TRBV2 with TRBJ2-7; maybe TRBD1 (6 bases). The CDR3 is 15 residues long. From germline, CDR1 is SNHLY and CDR2 FYNNEI. Between the trimmed V and J ends, which lost 8 bases and 0 bases, there was a span of 17 bases. CDR3 DNA (partial): TGTGCCAGCCTCGCCCAGGGGAAAAGCTCCTACGAG. It translates to CASLAQGKSSYE. The whole CDR3 protein is CASLAQGKSSYEQYF.

For this clone: The read stops 3 residues short of the end of the CDR3; the missing end is completed from the germline J gene. V usage is TRBV5-1 and J usage is TRBJ2-5, with D maybe TRBD1 (6 bases). The V end lost 1 base, the J end lost 5 bases, and 15 bases lay between the germline ends. The germline CDR1 and CDR2 sequences are SGHRS and YFSETQ. This CDR3 is built from 15 residues. The chain's CDR3 is CASSLMGAVGETQYF. Incomplete CDR3 DNA: TGCGCCAGCAGCTTGATGGGGGCCGTAGGGGAGACC.

With respect to this clone: The read halts 3 residues ahead of the CDR3 end, with the missing end drawn from the germline J gene. This chain links TRBV30 with TRBJ2-3; perhaps TRBD1 as D (6 bases). The V end lost 8 bases, the J end lost 2 bases, and 17 bases lay between the germline ends. This CDR3 has 14 amino acids. The germline CDR1 and CDR2 sequences are GTSNPN and SVGIG (reference sequence). The CDR3 is CAGRDKTTTDTQYF. Incomplete CDR3 DNA: TGTGCCGGCCGGGACAAGACCACCACAGATACG.

Remarks on this clone: The DNA ends 3 residues before the CDR3 does, and the rest of the CDR3 is filled in from the germline J gene. The chain combines TRBV29-1 with TRBJ1-4; possible D gene TRBD1, 5 bases. The germline V and J ends were trimmed by 6 bases and 7 bases, with 12 bases remaining between them. The germline CDR1 and CDR2 sequences are SQVTM and ANQGSEA. The CDR3 has 12 residues. The CDR3 protein is CSVRGVGEKLFF. CDR3 DNA (partial): TGCAGCGTAAGAGGGGTCGGTGAAAAA.

In regard to this clone: The read comes to an end 3 residues before the CDR3 does, leaving the germline J gene to fill in the end. This chain links TRBV2 with TRBJ2-3; D might be TRBD2 (5 bases). The CDR3 contains 15 residues. Germline lookup yields CDR1 SNHLY and CDR2 FYNNEI. The sequenced CDR3 bases are TGTGCCAGCAGTGAATTAGGTCGGGGTAGTCAGCCG. It codes for CASSELGRGSQP. The full-length CDR3 reads as CASSELGRGSQPQYF.

On this clone itself: The read comes to an end 3 residues before the CDR3 does, leaving the germline J gene to fill in the end. V gene TRBV6-2 or TRBV6-3 combines with J gene TRBJ1-4; D may be TRBD1 (6 bases). CDR3 size: 12 residues. Germline CDR1 is MNHEY and CDR2 is SVGEGT. The ends were cut back, 7 bases at V and 7 bases at J, with 10 bases in the middle. Incomplete CDR3 DNA: TGTGCCAGCAAGGGGGTTCTTGAAAAA. Translation gives CASKGVLEK. The CDR3 in full is CASKGVLEKLFF.

With respect to this clone: The CDR3 end falls 3 residues outside the read, so it is completed with the germline J gene. The chain recombines TRBV18 with TRBJ1-1; unclear D gene. Trimming shortened V by 2 bases and J by 3 bases, and 13 bases separated the two germline ends. The germline CDR1 and CDR2 sequences are KGHSH and LQKENI. This CDR3 comprises 15 residues. The CDR3 sequence is CASSPSQRTYTEAFF. The covered CDR3 bases are TGTGCCAGCTCACCATCACAGAGGACTTACACTGAA.

About this clone itself: The read is 3 residues too short to cover the CDR3 end, so that end is filled in from the germline J gene. This sequence joins TRBV5-1 and TRBJ1-1, with D maybe TRBD1 (6 bases). This CDR3 is 15 amino acids long. The germline CDR1 and CDR2 sequences are SGHRS and YFSETQ. Trimming shortened V by 5 bases and J by 1 base, and 15 bases separated the two germline ends. CDR3: CASSRQAMGNTEAFF. The CDR3 bases that were read are TGCGCCAGCAGTCGACAGGCGATGGGGAACACTGAA.